A selection of T cell receptor beta chains follows, all from one sample in a study of cytomegalovirus exposure and HLA in healthy donors. The assay was immunoSEQ multiplex PCR, and TCRdb's table has in-frame clones only and misses some. The profile covers a few hundred thousand clones, with 80% appearing a single time and around 0.33% taken by the ten largest. Sequencing was performed on PBMCs. These receptors were taken from a girl aged 2 to 9 in good health and CMV-seronegative. Each CDR3 is given with its conserved first and last residue. The D gene is left open where the match is weak. Expanded clones get a size class; other rows say once, few or many, or leave the size out.

d_call: NA; v_call: TRBV4-1; j_call: TRBJ1-3; clone_size: NA; cdr3_nt: TGCGCCAGCAGCCACCTACAACAGGGCTCTGGAAACACCATATATTTT; cdr3_aa: CASSHLQQGSGNTIYF
d_call: TRBD1; v_call: TRBV2; j_call: TRBJ2-1; clone_size: NA; cdr3_nt: TGTGCCATCCACAAAGGACAGGCCGCCCAGTTCTTC; cdr3_aa: CAIHKGQAAQFF
d_call: NA; v_call: TRBV6-5; j_call: TRBJ1-5; clone_size: once; cdr3_nt: TGTGCCAGCAGTTACCGCGGGGTCCACCAACCCCAGCATTTT; cdr3_aa: CASSYRGVHQPQHF
d_call: NA; v_call: TRBV7-9; j_call: TRBJ1-1; clone_size: NA; cdr3_nt: TGTGCCAGCAGCCGCCTGGACAGGAACACTGAAGCTTTCTTT; cdr3_aa: CASSRLDRNTEAFF
d_call: NA; v_call: TRBV6-5; j_call: TRBJ2-1; clone_size: NA; cdr3_nt: TGTGCCAGCAGTACTTCCGATCGCTCCTACAATGAGCAGTTCTTC; cdr3_aa: CASSTSDRSYNEQFF
d_call: NA; v_call: TRBV10-3; j_call: TRBJ2-7; clone_size: NA; cdr3_nt: TGTGCCATCAGTGAGGGAAACAGGGCCTACGAGCAGTACTTC; cdr3_aa: CAISEGNRAYEQYF
d_call: NA; v_call: TRBV30; j_call: TRBJ1-5; clone_size: NA; cdr3_nt: TGTGCCTGGAGTGTAAGGGACATTCAGCCCCAGCATTTT; cdr3_aa: CAWSVRDIQPQHF
d_call: TRBD1; v_call: TRBV7-9; j_call: TRBJ2-1; clone_size: NA; cdr3_nt: TGTGCCAGCAACCTTGGACAGGGAGAGCAGTTCTTC; cdr3_aa: CASNLGQGEQFF
d_call: NA; v_call: TRBV27; j_call: TRBJ2-3; clone_size: NA; cdr3_nt: TGTGCCAGCAGTTTTCTCTTTAGCGTGAGCACAGATACGCAGTATTTT; cdr3_aa: CASSFLFSVSTDTQYF
d_call: TRBD1; v_call: TRBV7-9; j_call: TRBJ1-5; clone_size: few; cdr3_nt: TGTGCCAGCAGCCGAGGACAGGGAAGGAACAATCAGCCCCAGCATTTT; cdr3_aa: CASSRGQGRNNQPQHF
d_call: TRBD1; v_call: TRBV28; j_call: TRBJ1-2; clone_size: NA; cdr3_nt: TGTGCCAGCAGGTCCGGGACAGGGTTAGGCGGCTACACCTTC; cdr3_aa: CASRSGTGLGGYTF
d_call: NA; v_call: TRBV25-1; j_call: TRBJ2-7; clone_size: NA; cdr3_nt: TGTGCCAGCAATGGTCTCGAGAGCTACGAGCAGTACTTC; cdr3_aa: CASNGLESYEQYF
d_call: TRBD2; v_call: TRBV28; j_call: TRBJ2-1; clone_size: NA; cdr3_nt: TGTGCCAGCAGAGGGGGCGGGGGGGCCGTCAATGAGCAGTTCTTC; cdr3_aa: CASRGGGGAVNEQFF